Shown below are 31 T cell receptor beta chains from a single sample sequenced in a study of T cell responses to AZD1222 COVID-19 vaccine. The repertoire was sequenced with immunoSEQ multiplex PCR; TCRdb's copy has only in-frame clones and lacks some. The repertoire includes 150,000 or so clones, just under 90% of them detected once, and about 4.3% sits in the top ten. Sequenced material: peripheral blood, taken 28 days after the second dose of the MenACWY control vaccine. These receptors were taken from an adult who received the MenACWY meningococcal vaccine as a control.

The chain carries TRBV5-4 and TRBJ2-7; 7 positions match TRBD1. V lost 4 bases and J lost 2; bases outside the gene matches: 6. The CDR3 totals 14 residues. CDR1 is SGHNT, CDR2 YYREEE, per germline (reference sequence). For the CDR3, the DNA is TGTGCCAGCAGCCCTCCGGGACAGACCTACGAGCAGTACTTC. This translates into CASSPPGQTYEQYF.

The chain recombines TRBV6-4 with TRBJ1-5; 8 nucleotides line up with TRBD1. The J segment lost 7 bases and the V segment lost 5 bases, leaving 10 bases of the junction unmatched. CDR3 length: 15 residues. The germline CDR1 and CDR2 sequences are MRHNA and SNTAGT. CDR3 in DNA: TGTGCCAGCAGTCCCCAGGGGGCAGTTGGGCAGCCCCAGCATTTT. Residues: CASSPQGAVGQPQHF.

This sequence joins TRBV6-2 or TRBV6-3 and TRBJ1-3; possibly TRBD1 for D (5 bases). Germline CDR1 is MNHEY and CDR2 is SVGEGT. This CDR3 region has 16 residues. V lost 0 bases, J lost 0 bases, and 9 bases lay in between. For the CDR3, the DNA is TGTGCCAGCAGTTACTCCTTGGACATCTCTGGAAACACCATATATTTT. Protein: CASSYSLDISGNTIYF.

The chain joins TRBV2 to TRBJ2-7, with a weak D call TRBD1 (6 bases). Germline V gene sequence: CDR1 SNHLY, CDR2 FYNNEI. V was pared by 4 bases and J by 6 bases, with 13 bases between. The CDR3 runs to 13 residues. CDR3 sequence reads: CASSGNRATEQYF. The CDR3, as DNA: TGTGCCAGCAGTGGTAACAGGGCAACCGAGCAGTACTTC.

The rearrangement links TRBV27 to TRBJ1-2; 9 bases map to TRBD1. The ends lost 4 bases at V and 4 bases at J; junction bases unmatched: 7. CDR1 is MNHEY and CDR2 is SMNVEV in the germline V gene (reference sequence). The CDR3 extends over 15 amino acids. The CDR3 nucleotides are TGTGCCAGCAGTTACCACAGGGGGCGCTCCTATGGCTACACCTTC. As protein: CASSYHRGRSYGYTF.

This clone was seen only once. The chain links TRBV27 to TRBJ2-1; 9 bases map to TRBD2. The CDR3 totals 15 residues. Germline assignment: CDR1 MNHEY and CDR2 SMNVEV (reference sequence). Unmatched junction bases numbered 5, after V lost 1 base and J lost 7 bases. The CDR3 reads CASSLLASGKNEQFF. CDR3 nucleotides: TGTGCCAGCAGTTTATTGGCTAGCGGGAAAAATGAGCAGTTCTTC.

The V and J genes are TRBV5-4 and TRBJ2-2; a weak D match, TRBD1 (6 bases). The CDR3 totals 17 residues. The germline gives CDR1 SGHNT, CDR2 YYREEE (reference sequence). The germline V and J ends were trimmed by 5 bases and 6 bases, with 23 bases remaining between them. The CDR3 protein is CASRQAQGIVSSGELFF. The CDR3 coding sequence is TGTGCCAGCAGGCAAGCACAGGGTATAGTAAGTTCCGGGGAGCTGTTTTTT.

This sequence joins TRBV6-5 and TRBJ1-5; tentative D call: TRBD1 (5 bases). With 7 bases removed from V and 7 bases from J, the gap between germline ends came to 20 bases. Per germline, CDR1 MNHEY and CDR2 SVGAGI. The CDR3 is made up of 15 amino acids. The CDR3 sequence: CASIRAARVGQPQHF. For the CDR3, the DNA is TGTGCCAGCATACGGGCGGCCAGGGTAGGGCAGCCCCAGCATTTT.

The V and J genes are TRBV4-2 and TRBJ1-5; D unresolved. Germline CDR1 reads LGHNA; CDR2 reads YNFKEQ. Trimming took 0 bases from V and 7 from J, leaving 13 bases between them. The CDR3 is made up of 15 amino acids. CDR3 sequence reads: CASSQEARSGQPQHF. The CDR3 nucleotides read TGTGCCAGCAGCCAAGAGGCCAGGTCCGGACAGCCCCAGCATTTT.

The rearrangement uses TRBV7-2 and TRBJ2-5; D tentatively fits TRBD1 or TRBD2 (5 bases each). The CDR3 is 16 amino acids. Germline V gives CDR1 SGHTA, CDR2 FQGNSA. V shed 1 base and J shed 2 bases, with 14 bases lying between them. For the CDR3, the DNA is TGTGCCAGCAGCTTAGATGGGGGAGTGGGACAAGAGACCCAGTACTTC. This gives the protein CASSLDGGVGQETQYF. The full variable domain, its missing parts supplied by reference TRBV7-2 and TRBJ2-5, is GAGVSQSPSNKVTEKGKDVELRCDPISGHTALYWYRQSLGQGLEFLIYFQGNSAPDKSGLPSDRFSAERTGGSVSTLTIQRTQQEDSAVYLCASSLDGGVGQETQYFGPGTRLLVL.

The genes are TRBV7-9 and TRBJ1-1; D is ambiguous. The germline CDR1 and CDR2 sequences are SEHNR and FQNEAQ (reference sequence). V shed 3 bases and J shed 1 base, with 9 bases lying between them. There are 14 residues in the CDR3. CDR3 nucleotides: TGTGCCAGCAGCTTCCCGGGCCCGAACACTGAAGCTTTCTTT. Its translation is CASSFPGPNTEAFF.

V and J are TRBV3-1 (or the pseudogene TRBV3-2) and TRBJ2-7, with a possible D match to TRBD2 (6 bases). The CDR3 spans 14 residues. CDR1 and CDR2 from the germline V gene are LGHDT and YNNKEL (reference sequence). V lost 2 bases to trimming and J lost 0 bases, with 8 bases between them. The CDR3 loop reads CASSQKRVSYEQYF. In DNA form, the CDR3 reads TGTGCCAGCAGCCAAAAGCGGGTCTCCTACGAGCAGTACTTC.

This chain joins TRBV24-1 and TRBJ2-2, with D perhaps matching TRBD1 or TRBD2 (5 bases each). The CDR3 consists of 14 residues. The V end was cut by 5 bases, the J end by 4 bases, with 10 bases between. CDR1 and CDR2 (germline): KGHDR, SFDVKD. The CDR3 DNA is TGTGCCACCAGTGCGGGGACCACCACCGGGGAGCTGTTTTTT. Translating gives CATSAGTTTGELFF.

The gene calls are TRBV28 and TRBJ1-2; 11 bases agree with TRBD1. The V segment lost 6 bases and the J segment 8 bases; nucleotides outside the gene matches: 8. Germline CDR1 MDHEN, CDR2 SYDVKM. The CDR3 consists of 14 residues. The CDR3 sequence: CASSSGQGELGYTF. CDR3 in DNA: TGTGCCAGCAGCTCGGGACAGGGGGAGCTGGGCTACACCTTC.

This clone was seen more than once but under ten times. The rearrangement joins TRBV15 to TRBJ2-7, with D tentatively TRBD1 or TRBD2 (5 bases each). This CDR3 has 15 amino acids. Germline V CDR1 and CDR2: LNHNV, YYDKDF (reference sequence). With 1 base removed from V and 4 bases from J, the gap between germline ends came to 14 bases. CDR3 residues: CATSRAGAKGYEQYF. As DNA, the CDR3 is TGTGCCACCAGCAGAGCCGGGGCCAAGGGTTACGAGCAGTACTTC.

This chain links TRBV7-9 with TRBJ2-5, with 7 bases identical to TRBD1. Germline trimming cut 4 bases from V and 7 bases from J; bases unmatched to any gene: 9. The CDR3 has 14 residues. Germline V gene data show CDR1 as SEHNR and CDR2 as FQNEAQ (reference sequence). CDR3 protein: CASSSGTAKGTQYF. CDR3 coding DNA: TGTGCCAGCAGCTCCGGGACAGCGAAAGGGACCCAGTACTTC.

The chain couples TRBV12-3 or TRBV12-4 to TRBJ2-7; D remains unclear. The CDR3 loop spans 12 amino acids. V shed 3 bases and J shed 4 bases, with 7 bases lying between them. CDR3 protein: CASSLFSYEQYF. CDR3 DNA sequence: TGTGCCAGCAGTTTGTTTAGTTACGAGCAGTACTTC.

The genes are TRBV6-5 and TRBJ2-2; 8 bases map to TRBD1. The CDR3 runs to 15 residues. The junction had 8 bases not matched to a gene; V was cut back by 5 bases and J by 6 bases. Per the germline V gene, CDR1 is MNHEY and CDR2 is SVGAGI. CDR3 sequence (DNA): TGTGCCAGCAGTACCGGACAGGGCCGGGCCGGGGAGCTGTTTTTT. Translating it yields CASSTGQGRAGELFF.

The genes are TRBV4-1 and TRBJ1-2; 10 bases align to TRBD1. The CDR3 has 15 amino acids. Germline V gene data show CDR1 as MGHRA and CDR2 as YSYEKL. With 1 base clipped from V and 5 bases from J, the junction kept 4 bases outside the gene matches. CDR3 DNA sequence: TGCGCCAGCAGCCAAGCTCCGGGACAGGGGTATGGCTACACCTTC. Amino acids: CASSQAPGQGYGYTF.

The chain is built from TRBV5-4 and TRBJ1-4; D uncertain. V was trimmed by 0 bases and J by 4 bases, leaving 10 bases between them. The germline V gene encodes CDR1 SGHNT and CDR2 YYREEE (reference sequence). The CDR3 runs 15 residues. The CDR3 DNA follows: TGTGCCAGCAGCTTGGATAACAGAAATAATGAAAAACTGTTTTTT. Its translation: CASSLDNRNNEKLFF.

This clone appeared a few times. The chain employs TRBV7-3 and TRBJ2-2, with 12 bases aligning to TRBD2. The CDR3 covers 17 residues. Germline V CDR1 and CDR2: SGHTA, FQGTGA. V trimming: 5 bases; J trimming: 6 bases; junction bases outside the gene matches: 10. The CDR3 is CASSPTLTSGGSGELFF. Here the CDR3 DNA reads TGTGCCAGCAGCCCCACGCTGACTAGCGGGGGATCCGGGGAGCTGTTTTTT.

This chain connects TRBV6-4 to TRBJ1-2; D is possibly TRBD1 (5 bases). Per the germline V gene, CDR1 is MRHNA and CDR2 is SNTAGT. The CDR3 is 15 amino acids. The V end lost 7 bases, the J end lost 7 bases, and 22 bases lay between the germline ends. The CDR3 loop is CASTEVAGTGGGYTF. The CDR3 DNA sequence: TGTGCCAGCACAGAGGTCGCCGGGACTGGTGGTGGCTACACCTTC.

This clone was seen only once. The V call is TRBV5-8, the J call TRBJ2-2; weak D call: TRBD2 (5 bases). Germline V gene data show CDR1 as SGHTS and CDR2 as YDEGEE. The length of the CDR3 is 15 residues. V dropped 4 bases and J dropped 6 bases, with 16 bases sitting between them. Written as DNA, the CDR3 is TGTGCCAGCAGCGACCGGACTGATTCATCCGGGGAGCTGTTTTTT. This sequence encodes CASSDRTDSSGELFF.

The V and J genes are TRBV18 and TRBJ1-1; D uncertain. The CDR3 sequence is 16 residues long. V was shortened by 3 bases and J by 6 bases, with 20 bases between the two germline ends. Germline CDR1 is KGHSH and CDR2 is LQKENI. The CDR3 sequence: CASSPLPGSKFAEAFF. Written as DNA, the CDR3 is TGTGCCAGCTCACCCCTCCCTGGAAGTAAATTCGCTGAAGCTTTCTTT. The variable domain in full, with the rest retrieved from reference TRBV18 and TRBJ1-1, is NAGVMQNPRHLVRRRGQEARLRCSPMKGHSHVYWYRQLPEEGLKFMVYLQKENIIDESGMPKERFSAEFPKEGPSILRIQQVVRGDSAAYFCASSPLPGSKFAEAFFGQGTRLTVV.

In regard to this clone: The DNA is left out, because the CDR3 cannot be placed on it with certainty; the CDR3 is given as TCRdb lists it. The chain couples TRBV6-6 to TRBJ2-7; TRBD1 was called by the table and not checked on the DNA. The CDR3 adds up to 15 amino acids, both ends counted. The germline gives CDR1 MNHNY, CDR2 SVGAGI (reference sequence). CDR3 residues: CASSTSGQGTYEQYF.

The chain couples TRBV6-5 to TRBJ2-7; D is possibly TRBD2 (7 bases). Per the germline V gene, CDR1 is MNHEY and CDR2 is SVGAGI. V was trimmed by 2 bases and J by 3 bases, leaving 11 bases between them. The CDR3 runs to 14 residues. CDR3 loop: CASSYRGAFYEQYF. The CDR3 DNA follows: TGTGCCAGCAGTTACCGGGGGGCTTTCTACGAGCAGTACTTC.

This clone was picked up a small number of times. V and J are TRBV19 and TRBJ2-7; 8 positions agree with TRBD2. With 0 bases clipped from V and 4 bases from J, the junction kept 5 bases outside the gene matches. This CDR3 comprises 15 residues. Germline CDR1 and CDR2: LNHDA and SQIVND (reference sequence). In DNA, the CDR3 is TGTGCCAGTAGTATAGACGGCCGCGGGGGGTACGAGCAGTACTTC. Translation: CASSIDGRGGYEQYF.

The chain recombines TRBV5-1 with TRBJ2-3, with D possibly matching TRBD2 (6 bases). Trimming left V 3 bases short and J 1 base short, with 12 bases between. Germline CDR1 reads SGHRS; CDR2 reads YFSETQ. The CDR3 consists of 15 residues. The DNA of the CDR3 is TGCGCCAGCAGCTGGCAGTCGGGAGGCACAGATACGCAGTATTTT. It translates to CASSWQSGGTDTQYF.

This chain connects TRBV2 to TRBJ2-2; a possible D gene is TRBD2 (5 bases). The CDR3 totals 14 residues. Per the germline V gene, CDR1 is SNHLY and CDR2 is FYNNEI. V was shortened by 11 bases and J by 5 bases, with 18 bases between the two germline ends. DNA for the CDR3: TGTGCCTCCCAACTAGGGCCCGGGACCGGGGAGCTGTTTTTT. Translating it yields CASQLGPGTGELFF. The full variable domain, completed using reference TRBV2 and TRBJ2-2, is EPEVTQTPSHQVTQMGQEVILRCVPISNHLYFYWYRQILGQKVEFLVSFYNNEISEKSEIFDDQFSVERPDGSNFTLKIRSTKLEDSAMYFCASQLGPGTGELFFGEGSRLTVL.

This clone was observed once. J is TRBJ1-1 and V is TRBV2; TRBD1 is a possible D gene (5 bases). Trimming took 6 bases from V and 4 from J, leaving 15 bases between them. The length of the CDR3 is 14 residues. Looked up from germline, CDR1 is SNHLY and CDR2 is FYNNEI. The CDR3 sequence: CASRIQVSITEAFF. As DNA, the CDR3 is TGTGCCAGCAGGATACAGGTTTCCATCACTGAAGCTTTCTTT.

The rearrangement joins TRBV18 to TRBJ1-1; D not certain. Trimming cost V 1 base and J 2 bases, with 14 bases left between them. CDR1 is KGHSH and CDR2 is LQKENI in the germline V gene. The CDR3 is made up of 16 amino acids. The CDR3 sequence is CASSPLGGGINTEAFF. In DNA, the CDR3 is TGTGCCAGCTCACCACTCGGAGGCGGCATCAACACTGAAGCTTTCTTT.